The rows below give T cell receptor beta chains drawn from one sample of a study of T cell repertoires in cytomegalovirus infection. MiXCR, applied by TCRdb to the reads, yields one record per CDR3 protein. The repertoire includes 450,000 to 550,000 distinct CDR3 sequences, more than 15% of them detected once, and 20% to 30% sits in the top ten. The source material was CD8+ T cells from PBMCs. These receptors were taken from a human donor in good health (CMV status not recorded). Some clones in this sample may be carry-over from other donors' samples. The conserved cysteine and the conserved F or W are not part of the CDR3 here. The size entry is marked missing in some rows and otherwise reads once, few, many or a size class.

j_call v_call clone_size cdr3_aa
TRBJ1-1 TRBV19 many ASSTTGDVNTEAF
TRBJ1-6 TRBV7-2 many ASRRADYNSPLH
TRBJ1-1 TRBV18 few ASSPVPTEAF
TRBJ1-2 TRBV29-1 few SVEDKGGYT
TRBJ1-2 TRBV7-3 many ASSPARGERGYT
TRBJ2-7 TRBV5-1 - ASSLPGRDPYEQY
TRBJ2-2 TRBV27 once ASGLSPNTGELF
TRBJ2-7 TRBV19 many ASSLDRRSTYEQY
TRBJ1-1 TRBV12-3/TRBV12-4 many ASRGDRPSEAF
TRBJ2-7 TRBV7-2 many ASSLRLAGVYEQY
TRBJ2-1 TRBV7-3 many ASSFPTSGYNEQF
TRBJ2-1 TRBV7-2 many ASSPYQRGRRDEQF
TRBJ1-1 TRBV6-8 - ASVGPFNTEAF
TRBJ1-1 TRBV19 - ASSMTGTNTEAF
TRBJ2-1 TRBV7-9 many ASRGPKGNEQF
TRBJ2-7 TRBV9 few ASSVAGLRSEQY
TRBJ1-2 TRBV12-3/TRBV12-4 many ASSWSVAAYGYT
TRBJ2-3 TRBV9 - ASSETERGGRDTQY
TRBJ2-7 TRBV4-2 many ASSQDPPPSSISYEQY
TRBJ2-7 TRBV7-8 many ASSLALRGMEQY
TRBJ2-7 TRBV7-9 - AGSSGTSYEQY
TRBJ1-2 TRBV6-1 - ASRDGTGRHYGYT
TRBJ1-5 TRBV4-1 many ASSQGGGGNQPQH
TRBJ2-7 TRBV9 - ASSVGPSGSSYEQY
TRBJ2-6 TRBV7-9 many AINIRTSGANVLT
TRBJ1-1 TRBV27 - ASSLSGRRTEAF
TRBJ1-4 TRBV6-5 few ASSRTGTYEKLF
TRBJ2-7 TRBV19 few ASTHPRTYEQY
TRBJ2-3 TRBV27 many ASSLKRSTDTQY
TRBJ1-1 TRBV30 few AWSGIRAGGRNKAF
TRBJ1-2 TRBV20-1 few SAREPGFGYT
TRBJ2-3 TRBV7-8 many ASSLVSKAPTDTQY
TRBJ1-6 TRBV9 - ASSRGDRGNSPLH
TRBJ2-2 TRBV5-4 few ASSLGLEAGELF
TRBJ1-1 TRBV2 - ASSEARDTLNTEAF
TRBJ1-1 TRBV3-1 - ASSHRALRAEAF
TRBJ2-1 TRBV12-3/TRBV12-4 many ASTPTRASEHNEQF
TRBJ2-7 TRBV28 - ATTTASQISYEQY
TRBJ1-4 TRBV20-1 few SARNHVTALIPTNEKLF
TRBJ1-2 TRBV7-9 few ASSSRDRAGVGGYT
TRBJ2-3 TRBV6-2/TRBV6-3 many ATVVADTQY
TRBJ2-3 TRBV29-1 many SVEGGRGSDTQY
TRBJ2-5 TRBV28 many ASSPLPEGQETQY
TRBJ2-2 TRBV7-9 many ASSGRGPGTGELF
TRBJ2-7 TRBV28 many ASSPRTGAGEQY
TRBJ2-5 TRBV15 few ATSSVLAVLGQETQY
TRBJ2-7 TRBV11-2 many ASSFGRVEQY
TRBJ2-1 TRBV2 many ASSEPAYNEQF
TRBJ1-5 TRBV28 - ASSEEGNQPQH
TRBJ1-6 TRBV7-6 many AVDGQVNSPLH
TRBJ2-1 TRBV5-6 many ASSLGAGGLSSYNEQF
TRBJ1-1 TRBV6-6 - ATLLMNTEAF